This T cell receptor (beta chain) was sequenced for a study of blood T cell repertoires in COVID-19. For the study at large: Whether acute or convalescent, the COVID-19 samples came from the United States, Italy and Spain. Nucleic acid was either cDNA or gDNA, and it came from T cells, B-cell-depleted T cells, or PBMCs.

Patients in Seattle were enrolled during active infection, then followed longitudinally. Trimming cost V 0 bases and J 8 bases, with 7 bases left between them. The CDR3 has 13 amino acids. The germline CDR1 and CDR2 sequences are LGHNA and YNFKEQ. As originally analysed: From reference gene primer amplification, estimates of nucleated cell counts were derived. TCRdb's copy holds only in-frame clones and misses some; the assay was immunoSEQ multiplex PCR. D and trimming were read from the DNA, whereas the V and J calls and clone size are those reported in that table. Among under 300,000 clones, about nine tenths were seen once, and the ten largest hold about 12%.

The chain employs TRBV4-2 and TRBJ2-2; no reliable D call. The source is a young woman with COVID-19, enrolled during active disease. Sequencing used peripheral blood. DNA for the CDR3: TGTGCCAGCAGCCAAGATTTGGCAGGGGAGCTGTTTTTT. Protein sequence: CASSQDLAGELFF.